The text below deals with one TCR beta chain. Its antigen remains undetermined. This may come from a read error, since a much larger clone is one base off. These data belong to a study of CD8+CD57+ T cells in acquired aplastic anemia (dated by TCRdb to the late 2010s). General notes on the study: Extracted DNA from sorted CD4+ and CD8+ cells averaged 3.2 ug, ranging from about 0.18 to 27.4 ug. A CD8+CD57+ expansion meant a frequency higher than the mean frequency seen in healthy subjects. General study outcomes and caveats: CD8+ Simpson's diversity did not differ significantly between patients and healthy controls (P=0.060). Although roughly 29 CD8+ CDR3 sequences were shared by patients and controls, these sequences appeared highly expressed in patients and within the immunodominant clones of patients.

Genomic DNA was used as template for profiling of TCR beta VDJ combinations and CDR3 sequences. An Illumina HiSeq 2000 was the platform used for TCR repertoire sequencing. In the paper's pipeline: TRBV/TRBJ rearrangement plots, CDR3 size and DJ length profiles, and Simpson's diversity index were used to evaluate the repertoires. The most abundant DNA sequence in the deep sequencing data was defined as the immunodominant clone. CDR3 amino acid sequences were screened for sharing across subjects and compared with published repertoires and the VDJdb database. In TCRdb, the public reads were trimmed at Q25 with fastp and aligned with MiXCR, with productive beta chains retained. Each CDR3 protein gets just one entry, which takes the most common genes and DNA from the rows behind it. These V and J calls are TCRdb output, not the study's own analysis. Recorded for this sample are 150,000 to 200,000 distinct CDR3 sequences; about half of them occurred a single time. The ten biggest clones cover about 1.8% of the sample.

Expansion of CD8+CD57+ cells had been shown by flow cytometry in the patients chosen for sequencing. Every patient had a diagnosis of severe acquired aplastic anemia based on International Study of Aplastic Anemia and Agranulocytosis and Camitta criteria. No therapy had been received by the patients at the time of blood sampling. In the study, sorted CD4+ and CD8+ blood T cells from patients with severe aplastic anemia and from healthy subjects underwent deep sequencing of TCR repertoires. Patients were enrolled under clinicaltrials.gov protocols 00001620, 01623167, 00001397, 00071045, 00081523 and 00961064 in the USA. Ficoll-Paque density gradient centrifugation was used to isolate peripheral blood mononuclear cells. Before DNA was extracted, CD4+ and CD8+ T cells were sorted using either FACS or magnetic beads. The CDR3 has 15 amino acids, counting the end cysteine and phenylalanine. Left in the record is the CDR3 DNA by itself, 45 bases read in frame from the first base. Cut back by 6 bases and 6 bases, the V and J ends lie 20 bases apart. The germline V gene (reference sequence) provides CDR1 SEHNR and CDR2 FQNEAQ.

What was sequenced was sorted CD4+, CD8+, or CD8+CD57+ T cells (not recorded which) from PBMCs. This chain joins TRBV7-9 to TRBJ1-1; there is no confident call for the D gene. The receptor's source is a human donor with aplastic anemia. The sequenced DNA: TGTGCCAGCAGACCCCGGACCCATGAAGGCGCTGAAGCTTTCTTT. Protein translation: CASRPRTHEGAEAFF.